These 4 T cell receptor beta chains share one sample of origin, sequenced in a study of control samples from healthy donors and cancer patients. TCRdb's copy holds only in-frame clones and misses some; the assay was immunoSEQ multiplex PCR. The sample comprises about 140,000 clones, more than 85% of which are singletons, and approximately 2.9% rests with the top ten. Sample: blood. These receptors were taken from a man younger than 45 in good health.

The chain joins TRBV2 to TRBJ2-1; TRBD2 matches 14 bases. CDR1 is SNHLY, CDR2 FYNNEI, per germline. The CDR3 length is 19 residues. V lost 3 bases to trimming and J lost 0 bases; unmatched junction nucleotides: 7. The CDR3 loop is CASSDATSGGEHSYNEQFF. CDR3 sequence (DNA): TGTGCCAGCAGTGACGCGACTAGCGGGGGGGAACACTCCTACAATGAGCAGTTCTTC. Using reference TRBV2 and TRBJ2-1 for the parts outside the CDR3, the full variable domain is EPEVTQTPSHQVTQMGQEVILRCVPISNHLYFYWYRQILGQKVEFLVSFYNNEISEKSEIFDDQFSVERPDGSNFTLKIRSTKLEDSAMYFCASSDATSGGEHSYNEQFFGPGTRLTVL.

This chain links TRBV30 with TRBJ2-2; the match to TRBD1 covers 10 bases. This CDR3 has 14 residues. Germline loops: CDR1 GTSNPN, CDR2 SVGIG (reference sequence). V gave up 5 bases and J gave up 7 bases; unmatched junction bases: 7. CDR3 DNA sequence: TGTGCCTGGGGAAAGGGACAGGGGAGCGGGGAGCTGTTTTTT. It encodes CAWGKGQGSGELFF.

This chain connects TRBV19 to TRBJ1-3; D is unclear. The V end lost 0 bases, the J end lost 2 bases, and 8 bases lay between the germline ends. This CDR3 region has 15 residues. Germline CDR1 LNHDA, CDR2 SQIVND (reference sequence). DNA for the CDR3: TGTGCCAGTAGTATAGATGCGGGAGCTGGAAACACCATATATTTT. Translating gives CASSIDAGAGNTIYF. Complete variable domain (other parts from reference TRBV19 and TRBJ1-3): DGGITQSPKYLFRKEGQNVTLSCEQNLNHDAMYWYRQDPGQGLRLIYYSQIVNDFQKGDIAEGYSVSREKKESFPLTVTSAQKNPTAFYLCASSIDAGAGNTIYFGEGSWLTVV.

The chain couples TRBV5-1 to TRBJ2-7; D possibly corresponds to TRBD2 (6 bases). CDR3 length: 16 amino acids. CDR1 is SGHRS, CDR2 YFSETQ, per germline. V gave up 4 bases and J gave up 2 bases, with 19 bases separating them. The CDR3 loop is CASSLSAGRGTYEQYF. The CDR3 nucleotides are TGCGCCAGCAGCCTCTCCGCCGGGCGGGGAACCTACGAGCAGTACTTC.